The 23 T cell receptor beta chains presented below share a single source sample, sequenced in a study of T cells after yellow fever vaccination. TCRdb redid the calling of the 5' RACE reads with MiXCR, one entry per CDR3 protein. The sample lists about 250,000 distinct CDR3 sequences, 3.6% occurring once. The source was PBMCs, collected 15 days after the yellow fever booster vaccination. The receptors stem from a man between 18 and 35 years old who received the YFV17D yellow fever vaccine.

Many counts were recorded for this clonotype. The chain links TRBV10-3 to TRBJ2-1, with D hard to call. Trimming pared 6 bases from V and 4 bases from J, leaving 19 bases between. The CDR3 runs 16 residues. Germline loops: CDR1 ENHRY, CDR2 SYGVKD. The CDR3 DNA sequence: TGTGCCATCAGACCCACACTCGGGCCTGGGTACAATGAGCAGTTCTTC. Protein sequence: CAIRPTLGPGYNEQFF.

This clonotype was picked up many times. The chain has TRBV25-1 and TRBJ2-5; D gene uncertain. V was clipped by 3 bases and J by 4 bases, with 3 bases between them. Germline loops: CDR1 MGHDK, CDR2 SYGVNS. The CDR3 covers 11 residues. In nucleotides, the CDR3 is TGTGCCAGCAGTGAGGGAGAGACCCAGTACTTC. It specifies CASSEGETQYF.

This clonotype was detected ten times or more. The gene calls are TRBV4-1 and TRBJ1-6; TRBD1 matches 8 bases. Germline V gene lookup returns CDR1 MGHRA and CDR2 YSYEKL. With 1 base clipped from V and 10 bases from J, the junction kept 3 bases outside the gene matches. The CDR3 is made up of 14 amino acids. DNA of the CDR3: TGCGCCAGCAGCCAAGCGAACAGGGGGTCACCCCTCCACTTT. This translates into CASSQANRGSPLHF.

The J gene is TRBJ2-5, the V gene TRBV5-4; tentative D call: TRBD2 (6 bases). CDR1 and CDR2 from the germline V gene are SGHNT and YYREEE (reference sequence). V was clipped by 5 bases and J by 5 bases, with 16 bases between them. This CDR3 has 14 amino acids. The CDR3 protein is CASRPDYLGETQYF. CDR3 nucleotides: TGTGCCAGCAGGCCGGACTACCTCGGGGAGACCCAGTACTTC.

The chain combines TRBV6-1 with TRBJ2-1; TRBD1 matches at 8 bases. The trim removed 6 bases at V and 8 bases at J, leaving 9 bases unmatched. Germline assignment: CDR1 MNHNS and CDR2 SASEGT. The CDR3 contains 14 residues. Written as DNA, the CDR3 is TGTGCCAGCAGGTTGACAGGGGCTCTGGATGAGCAGTTCTTC. This codes for CASRLTGALDEQFF.

This clonotype was seen ten or more times. The rearrangement joins TRBV5-1 to TRBJ2-5; TRBD1 agrees at 8 bases. Trimming took 2 bases from V and 3 from J; bases not matched to a gene: 3. The CDR3 length is 14 residues. Germline lookup yields CDR1 SGHRS and CDR2 YFSETQ. In DNA form, the CDR3 reads TGCGCCAGCAGCTTCGACAGGGGTGAAGAGACCCAGTACTTC. Translating it yields CASSFDRGEETQYF.

This clonotype showed up many times. The chain has TRBV12-3 or TRBV12-4 and TRBJ2-2, with a tentative D call TRBD1 (5 bases). The CDR3 totals 13 residues. Trimming shortened V by 7 bases and J by 1 base, and 7 bases separated the two germline ends. The CDR3 loop reads CASNDRNTGELFF. The DNA for the CDR3 is TGTGCCAGCAACGACAGGAACACCGGGGAGCTGTTTTTT.

There are a few counts of this clonotype. The chain employs TRBV5-4 and TRBJ2-3, with 14 bases identical to TRBD2. Germline V gene data show CDR1 as SGHNT and CDR2 as YYREEE (reference sequence). The CDR3 is 17 amino acids. The J segment lost 2 bases and the V segment lost 3 bases, leaving 5 bases of the junction unmatched. CDR3 sequence (DNA): TGTGCCAGCAGCTATAGACTAGCGGGGGGGCCCACAGATACGCAGTATTTT. This encodes CASSYRLAGGPTDTQYF.

Of note for this clonotype: With a much larger clone just one base away, this may be a read error. V usage is TRBV6-6 and J usage is TRBJ1-1, with TRBD1 identical over 8 bases. V shed 2 bases and J 2 bases; nucleotides not matched to a gene: 13. Looked up from germline, CDR1 is MNHNY and CDR2 is SVGAGI (reference sequence). The CDR3 is made up of 18 amino acids. DNA for the CDR3: TGTGCCAGCAGTTACCCCGGCTTCGACAGGGGAGGCAACACTGAAGCTTTCTTT. Protein sequence: CASSYPGFDRGGNTEAFF.

This clonotype has a count of ten or more. This rearrangement joins TRBV7-3 to TRBJ2-2; D gene uncertain. From germline, CDR1 is SGHTA and CDR2 FQGTGA. This CDR3 comprises 12 residues. Trimming took off 3 bases at V and 5 bases at J, with 4 bases between the two ends. CDR3 nucleotides: TGTGCCAGCAGCTTCACTACCGGGGAGCTGTTTTTT. Translated: CASSFTTGELFF.

This clonotype was found a few times. The chain combines TRBV19 with TRBJ2-1; TRBD2 agrees at 9 bases. CDR1 is LNHDA, CDR2 SQIVND, per germline (reference sequence). This CDR3 has 17 residues. V shed 7 bases, J shed 2 bases, and the junction held 12 bases outside the gene matches. The CDR3 nucleotides read TGTGCCAGTACAGAACTAGCGGGCCCTCTCGCCTACAATGAGCAGTTCTTC. The encoded protein is CASTELAGPLAYNEQFF.

This clonotype was detected ten times or more. V is TRBV18 and J is TRBJ2-1; D gene unclear. The CDR3 spans 12 residues. Trimming took 2 bases from V and 15 from J, leaving 14 bases between them. From germline, CDR1 is KGHSH and CDR2 LQKENI. CDR3 loop: CASSPEQSIGFF. The CDR3, as DNA: TGTGCCAGCTCACCAGAACAGTCTATTGGGTTCTTC.

In this sample, this clonotype turned up many times. The chain couples TRBV9 to TRBJ2-7; a weak D match, TRBD2 (6 bases). The germline V and J ends were trimmed by 0 bases and 2 bases, with 12 bases remaining between them. CDR3 length: 15 amino acids. Per germline, CDR1 SGDLS and CDR2 YYNGEE. The CDR3: CASSVGAGGTYEQYF. The CDR3 nucleotides read TGTGCCAGCAGCGTAGGAGCGGGCGGAACCTACGAGCAGTACTTC. The whole variable domain, remainder taken from reference TRBV9 and TRBJ2-7, is DSGVTQTPKHLITATGQRVTLRCSPRSGDLSVYWYQQSLDQGLQFLIQYYNGEERAKGNILERFSAQQFPDLHSELNLSSLELGDSALYFCASSVGAGGTYEQYFGPGTRLTVT.

This clonotype occurred many times. The CDR3 loop reads CASSFRFWDYGYTF. The DNA of the CDR3 is TGCGCCAGCAGCTTCCGGTTTTGGGACTATGGCTACACCTTC. V gene TRBV5-1 combines with J gene TRBJ1-2; D remains ambiguous. The CDR3 contains 14 residues. The V gene lost 2 bases and the J gene lost 3 bases, with 11 bases spanning the gap. CDR1 and CDR2 (germline): SGHRS, YFSETQ.

In its sample, this clonotype was seen many times. This sequence joins TRBV19 and TRBJ2-2, with 7 bases that match TRBD1. The CDR3 is 14 residues long. With 6 bases clipped from V and 4 bases from J, the junction kept 5 bases outside the gene matches. CDR1 is LNHDA, CDR2 SQIVND, per germline (reference sequence). The CDR3 here is CASSRTGSTGELFF. CDR3 nucleotides: TGTGCCAGTAGCCGGACAGGTTCCACCGGGGAGCTGTTTTTT.

This clonotype was observed many times. V is TRBV20-1 and J is TRBJ2-3, with D perhaps matching TRBD1 or TRBD2 (5 bases each). V lost 7 bases to trimming and J lost 2 bases, with 10 bases between them. Germline-derived CDR1 and CDR2 are DFQATT and SNEGSKA (reference sequence). CDR3 length: 12 residues. For the CDR3, the DNA is TGCAGTGTGACGGGGACCACAGATACGCAGTATTTT. Translation gives CSVTGTTDTQYF.

This clonotype was observed many times. V and J are TRBV30 and TRBJ1-4; TRBD1 aligns across 8 bases. The CDR3 has 12 residues. The trim removed 5 bases at V and 10 bases at J, leaving 6 bases unmatched. CDR1 GTSNPN and CDR2 SVGIG come from the germline V gene (reference sequence). CDR3 region: CAWDRGTGKLFF. The DNA for the CDR3 is TGTGCCTGGGACAGGGGCACTGGAAAACTGTTTTTT.

This clonotype was detected ten times or more. The V gene is TRBV7-2, the J gene TRBJ2-5; weak D call: TRBD2 (7 bases). The germline CDR1 and CDR2 sequences are SGHTA and FQGNSA. This CDR3 has 14 residues. The ends were cut back, 7 bases at V and 4 bases at J, with 16 bases in the middle. CDR3: CASTSPGGAETQYF. The CDR3 coding sequence is TGTGCCAGCACCTCTCCGGGGGGCGCAGAGACCCAGTACTTC.

V and J are TRBV7-2 and TRBJ2-5; D is ambiguous. Germline V gives CDR1 SGHTA, CDR2 FQGNSA. This CDR3 spans 13 amino acids. V gave up 7 bases and J gave up 4 bases, with 13 bases separating them. The CDR3 region is CASTPWVRETQYF. CDR3 DNA: TGTGCCAGCACCCCCTGGGTGCGAGAGACCCAGTACTTC.

This clonotype has ten or more counts. This rearrangement joins TRBV5-1 to TRBJ1-1; 7 nucleotides align to TRBD1. Germline V lookup: CDR1 SGHRS, CDR2 YFSETQ. J was trimmed by 0 bases and V by 7 bases; bases with no gene match: 12. The CDR3 is 16 residues long. DNA of the CDR3: TGCGCCAGCCAGGCCGGGGGGGGACAGCTGAACACTGAAGCTTTCTTT. As protein: CASQAGGGQLNTEAFF.

In its sample, this clonotype was seen many times. The chain uses TRBV29-1 and TRBJ1-1; no firm D call. V was clipped by 3 bases and J by 5 bases, with 4 bases between them. This CDR3 spans 10 amino acids. Per germline, CDR1 SQVTM and CDR2 ANQGSEA. CDR3 in DNA: TGCAGCGTTGAGGGGACTGAAGCTTTCTTT. Translation: CSVEGTEAFF. Combining the CDR3 with reference TRBV29-1 and TRBJ1-1 gives the whole variable domain SAVISQKPSRDICQRGTSLTIQCQVDSQVTMMFWYRQQPGQSLTLIATANQGSEATYESGFVIDKFPISRPNLTFSTLTVSNMSPEDSSIYLCSVEGTEAFFGQGTRLTVV.

This clonotype was recorded at least ten times. This chain links TRBV6-2 or TRBV6-3 with TRBJ2-1, with a weak D call TRBD2 (6 bases). Germline CDR1 MNHEY, CDR2 SVGEGT. The CDR3 sequence is 18 residues long. V lost 2 bases and J 8 bases, leaving 25 bases between the germline ends. The CDR3 is CASSYKASLAPSLDEQFF. CDR3 DNA sequence: TGTGCCAGCAGTTACAAGGCGTCCCTAGCGCCCTCATTAGATGAGCAGTTCTTC.

This clonotype showed up many times. V gene TRBV6-1 combines with J gene TRBJ2-5; D unclear. The CDR3 has 11 amino acids. V lost 8 bases and J 5 bases, leaving 9 bases between the germline ends. Germline CDR1 MNHNS, CDR2 SASEGT. The CDR3 protein is CASVGRETQYF. The CDR3 DNA sequence: TGTGCCAGCGTGGGTAGGGAGACCCAGTACTTC.